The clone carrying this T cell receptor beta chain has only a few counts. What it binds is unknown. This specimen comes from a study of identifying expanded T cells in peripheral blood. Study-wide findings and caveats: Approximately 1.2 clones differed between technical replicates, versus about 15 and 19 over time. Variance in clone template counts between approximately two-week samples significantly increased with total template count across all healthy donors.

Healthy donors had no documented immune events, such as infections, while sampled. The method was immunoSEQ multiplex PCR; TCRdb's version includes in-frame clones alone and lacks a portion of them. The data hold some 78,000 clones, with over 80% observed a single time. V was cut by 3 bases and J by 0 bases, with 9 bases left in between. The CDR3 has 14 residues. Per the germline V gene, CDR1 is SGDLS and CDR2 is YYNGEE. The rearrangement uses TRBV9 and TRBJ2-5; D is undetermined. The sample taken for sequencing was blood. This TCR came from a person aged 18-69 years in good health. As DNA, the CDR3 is TGTGCCAGCAGCGGGGGAACGGACCAAGAGACCCAGTACTTC. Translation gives CASSGGTDQETQYF.